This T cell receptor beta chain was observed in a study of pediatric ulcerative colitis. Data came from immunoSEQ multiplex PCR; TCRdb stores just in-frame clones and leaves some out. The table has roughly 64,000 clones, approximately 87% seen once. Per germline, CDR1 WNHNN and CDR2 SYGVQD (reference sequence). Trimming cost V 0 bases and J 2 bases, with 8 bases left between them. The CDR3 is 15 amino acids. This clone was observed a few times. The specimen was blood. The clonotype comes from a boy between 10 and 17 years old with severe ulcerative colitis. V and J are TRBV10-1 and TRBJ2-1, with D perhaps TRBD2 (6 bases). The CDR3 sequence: CASSESASAYNEQFF. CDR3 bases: TGCGCCAGCAGTGAGTCGGCTAGCGCCTACAATGAGCAGTTCTTC.